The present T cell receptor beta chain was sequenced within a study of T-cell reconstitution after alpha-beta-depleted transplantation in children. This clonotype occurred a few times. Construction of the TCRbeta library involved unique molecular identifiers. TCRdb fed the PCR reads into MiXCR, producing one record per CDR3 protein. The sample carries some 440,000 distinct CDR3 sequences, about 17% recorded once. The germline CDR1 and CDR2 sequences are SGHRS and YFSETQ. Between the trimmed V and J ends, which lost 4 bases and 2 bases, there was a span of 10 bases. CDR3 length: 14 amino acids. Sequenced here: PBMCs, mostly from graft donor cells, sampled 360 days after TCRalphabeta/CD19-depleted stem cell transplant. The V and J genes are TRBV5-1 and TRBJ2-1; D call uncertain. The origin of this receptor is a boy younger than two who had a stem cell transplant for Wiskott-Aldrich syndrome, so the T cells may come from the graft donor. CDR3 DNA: TGCGCCAGCAGCCCCTGGGATCCCTACAATGAGCAGTTCTTC. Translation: CASSPWDPYNEQFF.